These 5 T cell receptor beta chains share one sample of origin, sequenced in a study of blood T cells in healthy people across ages. The authors ran a second PCR of roughly 7 to 11 cycles using a sample-barcoded 5' primer and a J-beta primer mix. TCRdb reanalysed the 5' RACE reads using MiXCR and keeps one entry per CDR3 protein. The sample includes about 640,000 distinct CDR3 sequences, 45% to 65% of them seen just once. Sample: blood. These receptors were obtained from a man in his 60s in good health.

V gene TRBV6-6 combines with J gene TRBJ2-3; D may be TRBD1 (6 bases). The CDR3 has 16 amino acids. Per the germline V gene, CDR1 is MNHNY and CDR2 is SVGAGI (reference sequence). V was cut by 0 bases and J by 5 bases, with 15 bases left in between. The CDR3 sequence: CASSYSIPPRGDTQYF. The CDR3 nucleotides are TGTGCCAGCAGTTACTCGATCCCACCCAGGGGAGATACGCAGTATTTT.

Ten or more counts support this clonotype. This chain links TRBV5-1 with TRBJ1-1; 7 bases are shared with TRBD1. Per the germline V gene, CDR1 is SGHRS and CDR2 is YFSETQ. This CDR3 contains 15 residues. After removal of 3 bases from V and 0 bases from J, the junction contained 5 bases not matched to a gene. The CDR3 spells CASSWGQRMNTEAFF. The DNA of the CDR3 is TGCGCCAGCAGCTGGGGACAGAGGATGAACACTGAAGCTTTCTTT.

This chain joins TRBV29-1 and TRBJ1-2, with 9 nucleotides matching TRBD1. There are 14 residues in the CDR3. V dropped 6 bases and J dropped 4; count of bases not matched to a gene: 9. The germline V gene encodes CDR1 SQVTM and CDR2 ANQGSEA. The CDR3 loop is CSVDGTGLGYGYTF. The CDR3 DNA reads TGCAGCGTGGACGGGACAGGGCTAGGCTATGGCTACACCTTC.

The rearrangement links TRBV7-9 to TRBJ1-3; no reliable D call. V gave up 6 bases and J gave up 0 bases, with 12 bases separating them. Germline CDR1 reads SEHNR; CDR2 reads FQNEAQ (reference sequence). This CDR3 has 15 amino acids. The CDR3 is CASSGKESSGNTIYF. As DNA, the CDR3 is TGTGCCAGCAGTGGAAAAGAGTCCTCTGGAAACACCATATATTTT.

In its sample, this clonotype was seen many times. The junction shows a germline mismatch at one end, possibly a read error. V is TRBV5-1 and J is TRBJ2-5; 10 bases align to TRBD2. The germline CDR1 and CDR2 sequences are SGHRS and YFSETQ. This CDR3 region has 14 residues. The CDR3 coding sequence is TGTGCCAGCAGCTCGGGACTAGCGCAAGAGACCCAGTACTTC. As protein: CASSSGLAQETQYF. Complete variable domain (other parts from reference TRBV5-1 and TRBJ2-5): KAGVTQTPRYLIKTRGQQVTLSCSPISGHRSVSWYQQTPGQGLQFLFEYFSETQRNKGNFPGRFSGRQFSNSRSEMNVSTLELGDSALYLCASSSGLAQETQYFGPGTRLLVL.